These 29 T cell receptor beta chains came from one sample sequenced in a study of cytomegalovirus exposure and HLA in healthy donors. The PCR ran on 60 Vbeta and 13 Jbeta primers. Data came from immunoSEQ multiplex PCR; TCRdb stores just in-frame clones and leaves some out. Of roughly 150,000 clones listed, around 75% were seen once; the top ten hold 1.5% to 2%. The material sequenced was PBMCs. The receptors originated from a woman in her 30s in good health and CMV-seronegative.

The rearrangement links TRBV18 to TRBJ2-5; a possible D gene is TRBD1 (5 bases). Between the trimmed V and J ends, which lost 3 bases and 5 bases, there was a span of 19 bases. The CDR3 extends over 16 amino acids. Per germline, CDR1 KGHSH and CDR2 LQKENI. The CDR3 nucleotides read TGTGCCAGCTCACCCCAGGGTTTTGGGGTTCAGGAGACCCAGTACTTC. Protein: CASSPQGFGVQETQYF.

This sequence joins TRBV4-1 and TRBJ1-5, with TRBD1 identical over 9 bases. Germline CDR1 is MGHRA and CDR2 is YSYEKL. V lost 4 bases to trimming and J lost 5 bases; unmatched junction nucleotides: 3. The CDR3 totals 14 residues. CDR3 residues: CASSLTGGDQPQHF. For the CDR3, the DNA is TGCGCCAGCAGCCTGACAGGGGGGGATCAGCCCCAGCATTTT.

The CDR3 coding sequence is TGTGCCAGCTCCCCCTGGCAGGGTGAAGGTCAGCCCCAGCATTTT. It yields the protein CASSPWQGEGQPQHF. The genes are TRBV18 and TRBJ1-5; D is possibly TRBD1 (5 bases). The CDR3 runs 15 residues. Per germline, CDR1 KGHSH and CDR2 LQKENI. V was cut by 6 bases and J by 6 bases, with 18 bases left in between.

The V and J genes are TRBV29-1 and TRBJ2-7; D possibly corresponds to TRBD1 (6 bases). CDR3 length: 13 residues. Trimming left V 7 bases short and J 7 bases short, with 20 bases between. Germline V lookup: CDR1 SQVTM, CDR2 ANQGSEA. CDR3 protein: CSGGQTFSGEQYF. CDR3 bases: TGCAGCGGAGGACAGACCTTTTCGGGGGAGCAGTACTTC.

The rearrangement joins TRBV28 to TRBJ1-4; TRBD1 is a possible D gene (5 bases). Trimming stripped 5 bases from V and 7 bases from J, with 20 bases between. The CDR3 totals 16 residues. CDR1 is MDHEN, CDR2 SYDVKM, per germline. CDR3 residues: CASSPGGVRGGEKLFF. In DNA form, the CDR3 reads TGTGCCAGCAGTCCCGGCGGGGTGAGGGGTGGTGAAAAACTGTTTTTT.

The chain combines TRBV5-1 with TRBJ2-1; 10 bases align to TRBD2. Trimming at V came to 1 base and at J to 2 bases, leaving 3 bases not matched to a gene. The germline V gene encodes CDR1 SGHRS and CDR2 YFSETQ. The CDR3 totals 16 residues. The CDR3 loop reads CASSLSGGAPYNEQFF. Written as DNA, the CDR3 is TGCGCCAGCAGCTTGAGCGGGGGGGCCCCCTACAATGAGCAGTTCTTC.

This clone was detected once. The chain employs TRBV7-8 and TRBJ1-5, with D maybe TRBD1 (6 bases). Trimming left V 5 bases short and J 3 bases short, with 14 bases between. The V gene's germline CDR1 is SGHVS and CDR2 FQNEAQ. The CDR3 extends over 15 amino acids. CDR3 in amino acids: CASSRRQAPNQPQHF. As DNA, the CDR3 is TGTGCCAGCAGCCGCAGACAGGCTCCCAATCAGCCCCAGCATTTT.

V and J are TRBV2 and TRBJ1-4, with D unresolved. V was pared by 4 bases and J by 4 bases, with 7 bases between. From germline, CDR1 is SNHLY and CDR2 FYNNEI. The CDR3 covers 13 residues. The CDR3 here is CASSAGINEKLFF. CDR3 nucleotides: TGTGCCAGCAGTGCCGGGATTAATGAAAAACTGTTTTTT.

The V gene is TRBV30, the J gene TRBJ2-2; D may be TRBD1 (6 bases). The germline V and J ends were trimmed by 4 bases and 6 bases, with 15 bases remaining between them. Germline CDR1 and CDR2: GTSNPN and SVGIG (reference sequence). The CDR3 consists of 14 residues. CDR3 sequence: CAWNAGVMAGELFF. DNA for the CDR3: TGTGCCTGGAATGCAGGGGTAATGGCCGGGGAGCTGTTTTTT.

V is TRBV7-9 and J is TRBJ2-7; no clear D gene. The CDR3 has 16 residues. V was pared by 0 bases and J by 6 bases, with 18 bases between. Germline V gives CDR1 SEHNR, CDR2 FQNEAQ (reference sequence). This CDR3 reads CASSLAAAVASLEQYF. CDR3 DNA: TGTGCCAGCAGCTTAGCGGCTGCTGTGGCTTCTCTCGAGCAGTACTTC.

V and J are TRBV19 and TRBJ2-2; 7 bases are shared with TRBD2. From germline, CDR1 is LNHDA and CDR2 SQIVND (reference sequence). V was pared by 1 base and J by 1 base, with 3 bases of the junction left unmatched. The length of the CDR3 is 16 residues. DNA of the CDR3: TGTGCCAGTAGTATAGTTGGCGGGGGGAACACCGGGGAGCTGTTTTTT. This codes for CASSIVGGGNTGELFF. Combining the CDR3 with reference TRBV19 and TRBJ2-2 gives the whole variable domain DGGITQSPKYLFRKEGQNVTLSCEQNLNHDAMYWYRQDPGQGLRLIYYSQIVNDFQKGDIAEGYSVSREKKESFPLTVTSAQKNPTAFYLCASSIVGGGNTGELFFGEGSRLTVL.

The V and J genes are TRBV6-1 and TRBJ2-3; possibly TRBD2 for D (6 bases). CDR3 length: 14 amino acids. The V gene lost 5 bases and the J gene lost 1 base, with 10 bases spanning the gap. Germline V gene sequence: CDR1 MNHNS, CDR2 SASEGT. CDR3 residues: CASSWWGGTDTQYF. Here the CDR3 DNA reads TGTGCCAGCAGTTGGTGGGGGGGCACAGATACGCAGTATTTT.

The rearrangement joins TRBV4-2 to TRBJ1-4; 8 bases line up with TRBD1. This CDR3 comprises 15 residues. Germline CDR1 reads LGHNA; CDR2 reads YNFKEQ. V lost 2 bases to trimming and J lost 5 bases; unmatched junction nucleotides: 4. DNA for the CDR3: TGTGCCAGCAGCCAAAATCGACAGGGGAATGAAAAACTGTTTTTT. It codes for CASSQNRQGNEKLFF.

The chain carries TRBV27 and TRBJ2-3; TRBD1 might be the D (6 bases). The CDR3 runs to 14 residues. Germline V gene data show CDR1 as MNHEY and CDR2 as SMNVEV (reference sequence). V was pared by 5 bases and J by 4 bases, with 13 bases between. CDR3 region: CASSLTPGADTQYF. The CDR3 nucleotides read TGTGCCAGCAGTCTAACCCCAGGGGCAGATACGCAGTATTTT.

The gene calls are TRBV19 and TRBJ1-5; 9 bases fit TRBD1. The CDR3 spans 16 residues. CDR1 is LNHDA and CDR2 is SQIVND in the germline V gene (reference sequence). Trimming removed 5 bases from V and 3 bases from J; junction bases left unmatched: 8. CDR3 protein: CASSPRTGADNQPQHF. As DNA, the CDR3 is TGTGCCAGTAGTCCCCGGACAGGGGCGGACAATCAGCCCCAGCATTTT. Full variable domain (missing parts from reference TRBV19 and TRBJ1-5): DGGITQSPKYLFRKEGQNVTLSCEQNLNHDAMYWYRQDPGQGLRLIYYSQIVNDFQKGDIAEGYSVSREKKESFPLTVTSAQKNPTAFYLCASSPRTGADNQPQHFGDGTRLSIL.

This clone was picked up a small number of times. The chain is built from TRBV5-4 and TRBJ1-5; the D gene is possibly TRBD1 (5 bases). V lost 0 bases, J lost 2 bases, and 6 bases lay in between. There are 14 residues in the CDR3. Germline V gene lookup returns CDR1 SGHNT and CDR2 YYREEE (reference sequence). CDR3 nucleotide sequence: TGTGCCAGCAGCTTGGGGGGGGGCAATCAGCCCCAGCATTTT. This gives the protein CASSLGGGNQPQHF.

This chain links TRBV6-5 with TRBJ2-1; TRBD1 matches 7 bases. The CDR3 totals 16 residues. The germline CDR1 and CDR2 sequences are MNHEY and SVGAGI. With V trimmed by 0 bases and J by 5 bases, 7 bases remained unmatched. The CDR3 nucleotides are TGTGCCAGCAGTTACTCAGGGGGCAGGTCAAACAATGAGCAGTTCTTC. Its translation is CASSYSGGRSNNEQFF.

The rearrangement joins TRBV23-1 to TRBJ2-7, with D possibly matching TRBD2 (8 bases). TRBV23-1 is reported as an ORF; its role is uncertain. The CDR3 runs 18 residues. Between the trimmed V and J ends, which lost 6 bases and 0 bases, there was a span of 24 bases. CDR3 in amino acids: CASRGGATIAGFSYEQYF. The DNA of the CDR3 is TGCGCCAGCAGAGGGGGCGCAACGATAGCGGGATTCTCCTACGAGCAGTACTTC.

The chain has TRBV19 and TRBJ1-2, with 8 bases that match TRBD1. CDR1 is LNHDA and CDR2 is SQIVND in the germline V gene (reference sequence). Germline trimming cut 6 bases from V and 3 bases from J; bases unmatched to any gene: 3. This CDR3 spans 13 amino acids. This CDR3 is CASRETGDYGYTF. The CDR3 DNA sequence: TGTGCCAGTAGGGAGACAGGGGACTATGGCTACACCTTC.

The CDR3 region has the DNA TGTGCCAGTAGTACACACCCAAGCGGGGGGGCGGCCGGGGAGCTGTTTTTT. Residues: CASSTHPSGGAAGELFF. The V gene is TRBV19, the J gene TRBJ2-2, with TRBD2 identical over 10 bases. The CDR3 length is 17 residues. Per germline, CDR1 LNHDA and CDR2 SQIVND (reference sequence). V shed 4 bases, J shed 6 bases, and the junction held 11 bases outside the gene matches.

This clone was detected only once. The junction differs from germline at one of its ends, possibly a read error. J is TRBJ2-2 and V is TRBV7-9; D gene uncertain. CDR3 length equals 16 residues. The germline gives CDR1 SEHNR, CDR2 FQNEAQ (reference sequence). The CDR3 spells CSSSLLVGSNTGELFF. CDR3 in DNA: TGTTCCAGCAGCTTATTAGTCGGGTCGAACACCGGGGAGCTGTTTTTT.

This chain links TRBV27 with TRBJ2-7; a possible D gene is TRBD1 (5 bases). Germline-derived CDR1 and CDR2 are MNHEY and SMNVEV (reference sequence). The V and J ends lost 2 bases and 10 bases respectively, with 15 bases between them. The CDR3 length is 13 residues. The CDR3 sequence is CASSLATDSLQYV. CDR3 sequence (DNA): TGTGCCAGCAGTTTAGCAACCGACAGTCTTCAGTACGTC.

This chain links TRBV10-3 with TRBJ2-2; D uncertain. Germline V gene data show CDR1 as ENHRY and CDR2 as SYGVKD. V was clipped by 0 bases and J by 5 bases, with 7 bases between them. The CDR3 covers 14 residues. The CDR3 sequence is CAISESLQTGELFF. CDR3 in DNA: TGTGCCATCAGTGAGTCGCTACAGACCGGGGAGCTGTTTTTT.

This chain joins TRBV27 and TRBJ2-7; TRBD2 matches at 13 bases. CDR3 length equals 17 residues. Germline values: CDR1 MNHEY, CDR2 SMNVEV (reference sequence). The CDR3 sequence is CASSISGTSGAHYEQYV. In DNA form, the CDR3 reads TGTGCCAGCAGTATATCCGGGACTAGCGGGGCGCACTACGAGCAGTACGTC.

This clone was detected a few times. The J gene is TRBJ2-7, the V gene TRBV10-1; D gene unclear. This CDR3 has 13 amino acids. Trimming stripped 0 bases from V and 3 bases from J, with 6 bases between. CDR1 is WNHNN and CDR2 is SYGVQD in the germline V gene (reference sequence). CDR3 DNA: TGCGCCAGCAGTGAGTCGTACAGCTACGAGCAGTACGTC. Its protein is CASSESYSYEQYV.

This clone was observed a handful of times. The chain employs TRBV4-1 and TRBJ2-7; 10 nucleotides match TRBD2. Germline CDR1 and CDR2: MGHRA and YSYEKL. V shed 4 bases, J shed 6 bases, and the junction held 12 bases outside the gene matches. This CDR3 comprises 16 residues. The chain's CDR3 is CASSPPRRGTSVEQYV. CDR3 nucleotides: TGCGCCAGCAGCCCCCCCCGGCGGGGGACTAGCGTCGAGCAGTACGTC.

The CDR3 protein is CATSRDLEGHRKGTF. The CDR3 nucleotides read TGTGCCACCAGCAGAGATCTGGAGGGGCACCGCAAGGGCACCTTC. The V gene is TRBV15, the J gene TRBJ1-2; D possibly corresponds to TRBD1 (5 bases). Germline V CDR1 and CDR2: LNHNV, YYDKDF (reference sequence). This CDR3 has 15 residues. V lost 0 bases and J lost 13, with 21 bases in between.

The chain combines TRBV2 with TRBJ2-2; D might be TRBD2 (7 bases). V gave up 1 base and J gave up 7 bases, with 16 bases separating them. The CDR3 has 16 amino acids. CDR1 SNHLY and CDR2 FYNNEI come from the germline V gene. CDR3: CASSEDGGAGIGELFF. CDR3 in DNA: TGTGCCAGCAGTGAAGATGGGGGGGCTGGCATCGGGGAGCTGTTTTTT.

The chain is built from TRBV6-5 and TRBJ2-5; possible D gene TRBD1, 6 bases. This CDR3 is built from 12 residues. The V gene lost 6 bases and the J gene lost 2 bases, with 7 bases spanning the gap. Germline V gives CDR1 MNHEY, CDR2 SVGAGI. Here the CDR3 DNA reads TGTGCCAGCAGCCAGGGGCAAGAGACCCAGTACTTC. The encoded protein is CASSQGQETQYF.